The T cell receptor beta chain described here comes from a study of cytomegalovirus exposure and HLA in healthy donors. Primers for the PCR totalled 60 Vbeta and 13 Jbeta. Libraries were prepared by immunoSEQ multiplex PCR; TCRdb keeps only in-frame clonotypes and omits some of them. Of roughly 130,000 clones in the sample, about four fifths were seen once. The CDR3 loop spans 13 amino acids. The germline V gene encodes CDR1 GTSNPN and CDR2 SVGIG (reference sequence). V lost 4 bases, J lost 6 bases, and 7 bases stayed unmatched. Source material: PBMCs. The V and J genes are TRBV30 and TRBJ2-5, with 8 bases matching TRBD1. This sequence was found in a man younger than 30 in good health and CMV-seronegative. For the CDR3, the DNA is TGTGCCTGGAAGGACAGGGTAGGAAAGACCCAGTACTTC. Its translation is CAWKDRVGKTQYF.